The rows below give T cell receptor beta chains drawn from one sample of a study of shared clonotypes between healthy human individuals. The data were produced by immunoSEQ multiplex PCR, yet TCRdb's version contains in-frame clones alone and is incomplete. The table lists 2 million to 2.5 million clones, around 92% of them singletons. The sample consisted of naive CD4+ T cells from PBMCs. These receptors all stem from a man aged 18 to 29 in good health. Some clones in this sample may be carry-over from other donors' samples. Both conserved end residues are part of each CDR3. A D gene is named only where the DNA matches it firmly. The size entry is marked missing in some rows and otherwise reads once, few, many or a size class.

>NA|TRBJ2-1|NA|TRBV28
TGTGCCAGCAGCCGCTTTCGGGCAGGGCGGACCAATGAGCAGTTCTTC
CASSRFRAGRTNEQFF
>NA|TRBJ2-3|TRBD2|TRBV6-5
TGTGCCAGCAGTTACACTAGCGGGAGGGGTACGCAGTATTTT
CASSYTSGRGTQYF
>once|TRBJ2-7|NA|TRBV7-8
TGTGCCAGCAGCTTAGGTGCTACTTTAAAGGGGCAGTACTTC
CASSLGATLKGQYF
>NA|TRBJ2-1|NA|TRBV7-3
TGTGCCAGCAGCTCCCCCGGACTGTCCGGACTGTTCTTC
CASSSPGLSGLFF
>NA|TRBJ2-7|NA|TRBV10-1
TGCGCCACCTCCACCGGGACGGGAAAATACGAGCAGTACTTC
CATSTGTGKYEQYF
>NA|TRBJ2-5|NA|TRBV6-1
TGTGCCAGCAGTGAAGCGGTTGGATTCGTAGCGGTCCAAGAGACCCAGTACTTC
CASSEAVGFVAVQETQYF
>NA|TRBJ1-1|NA|TRBV18
TGTGCCAGCTCACCGATACTCGGCGAGAACACTGAAGCTTTCTTT
CASSPILGENTEAFF
>NA|TRBJ1-2|NA|TRBV6-1
TGTGCCAGCAGAAGGGGTACCGACTATGGCTACACCTTC
CASRRGTDYGYTF
>NA|TRBJ1-1|TRBD1|TRBV6-5
TGTGCGGTCAACCGGGACAGGGGCAGGGGCACTGAAGCTTTCTTT
CAVNRDRGRGTEAFF
>NA|TRBJ1-2|NA|TRBV12-5
TGTGCTAGTGGTCTAGGTTCCGGGAACTATGGCTACACCTTC
CASGLGSGNYGYTF
>once|TRBJ2-7|NA|TRBV5-4
TGTGCCAGCAGCTCGAAGGGAGGTTTTTACGAGCAGTACTTC
CASSSKGGFYEQYF
>NA|TRBJ1-5|TRBD1|TRBV7-2
TGTGCCAGCAGCTTAGGGACAGGGGGGGCCTATAGCAATCAGCCCCAGCATTTT
CASSLGTGGAYSNQPQHF
>NA|TRBJ2-3|NA|TRBV9
TGTGCCAGCAGCGTAACCCATGGAGGGACAGATACGCAGTATTTT
CASSVTHGGTDTQYF
>NA|TRBJ2-7|NA|TRBV29-1
TGCAGCGTAGGTTTCAGACAGGCGATCTACGAGCAGTACTTC
CSVGFRQAIYEQYF
>NA|TRBJ1-1|NA|TRBV30
TGTGCCTGGAGTGTCAGAGGAGCTTCCGAAGCTTTCTTT
CAWSVRGASEAFF
>NA|TRBJ1-1|NA|TRBV5-1
TGCGCCACCAGTTTGATGGGGGGGCTGAACACTGAAGCTTTCTTT
CATSLMGGLNTEAFF
>NA|TRBJ2-7|NA|TRBV7-3
TGTGCCAGCAGCTTAAGTAACGGCTACGAGCAGTACTTC
CASSLSNGYEQYF
>NA|TRBJ1-2|NA|TRBV6-1
TGTGCCAGCAGTGGATGGGGATCTACCTATGGCTACACCTTC
CASSGWGSTYGYTF
>NA|TRBJ1-1|NA|TRBV7-9
TGTGCCAGCAGCTCAGTGAGCGTTGAAGCTTTCTTT
CASSSVSVEAFF
>once|TRBJ2-1|NA|TRBV5-1
TGCGCCAGCAGCTTAAACCTCAATGAGCAGTTCTTC
CASSLNLNEQFF
>NA|TRBJ2-3|NA|TRBV28
TGTGCCAGCAGGGTCGGGGGCACAGATACGCAGTATTTT
CASRVGGTDTQYF
>NA|TRBJ2-5|NA|TRBV7-3
TGTGCCAGCAGCGCCAGCCCCCAGGGGTTAGAGACCCAGTACTTC
CASSASPQGLETQYF
>once|TRBJ2-2|TRBD2|TRBV2
TGTGCCAGCAGTAGGGCTAGCGGGAGGGTCACCGGGGAGCTGTTTTTT
CASSRASGRVTGELFF
>NA|TRBJ1-5|NA|TRBV5-4
TGTGCCAGCAGCATACCAGGGACACAGCCCCAGCATTTT
CASSIPGTQPQHF